The 9 T cell receptor beta chains reported below all come from one sample, sequenced in a study of cytomegalovirus exposure and HLA in healthy donors. PCR primers comprised 60 Vbeta and 13 Jbeta primers. Assay used: immunoSEQ multiplex PCR; TCRdb lists only in-frame clones, some missing. Here the sample spans about 98,000 clones, under 75% being singletons. The specimen sequenced was PBMCs. These receptors were collected from a man aged 45-65 years in good health and CMV-seronegative.

The chain joins TRBV7-9 to TRBJ1-6; D might be TRBD1 (6 bases). CDR3 length: 15 amino acids. The germline gives CDR1 SEHNR, CDR2 FQNEAQ (reference sequence). Trimming left V 5 bases short and J 9 bases short, with 17 bases between. CDR3 in DNA: TGTGCCAGCAGCCGAAATGCGGGGGGCTCTTCACCCCTCCACTTT. Its translation: CASSRNAGGSSPLHF.

The gene calls are TRBV6-5 and TRBJ1-1; D uncertain. This CDR3 has 14 residues. The V end lost 6 bases, the J end lost 1 base, and 12 bases lay between the germline ends. In germline, CDR1 is MNHEY, CDR2 SVGAGI. CDR3 DNA sequence: TGTGCCAGCAGCGGATGGTCAGGGAACACTGAAGCTTTCTTT. It codes for CASSGWSGNTEAFF.

The chain recombines TRBV14 with TRBJ2-7; possible D gene TRBD1, 5 bases. The CDR3 totals 16 residues. In germline, CDR1 is SGHDN, CDR2 FVKESK. V was trimmed by 0 bases and J by 3 bases, leaving 15 bases between them. CDR3 sequence reads: CASSQDQIGAHYEQYF. The CDR3 coding sequence is TGTGCCAGCAGCCAAGATCAAATAGGGGCACACTACGAGCAGTACTTC.

This chain uses TRBV29-1 with TRBJ2-3; a possible D gene is TRBD2 (6 bases). V was cut by 6 bases and J by 3 bases, with 13 bases left in between. The CDR3 spans 13 residues. Germline V gene lookup returns CDR1 SQVTM and CDR2 ANQGSEA. The CDR3 here is CSVSSGFTDTQYF. As DNA, the CDR3 is TGCAGCGTCTCCAGCGGGTTTACAGATACGCAGTATTTT.

The V and J genes are TRBV11-2 and TRBJ1-1, with TRBD1 identical over 7 bases. The germline V gene has CDR1 SGHAT and CDR2 FQNNGV. V gave up 4 bases and J gave up 7 bases; unmatched junction bases: 12. The CDR3 is made up of 15 amino acids. The CDR3 sequence: CASSYTTGNPHEAFF. The CDR3 DNA reads TGTGCCAGCAGCTACACGACAGGGAACCCTCATGAAGCTTTCTTT.

The chain employs TRBV15 and TRBJ2-5, with TRBD2 as a possible D gene (6 bases). Germline assignment: CDR1 LNHNV and CDR2 YYDKDF (reference sequence). With 6 bases removed from V and 5 bases from J, the gap between germline ends came to 31 bases. The CDR3 contains 19 residues. The DNA for the CDR3 is TGTGCCACCAGAATTGAGGGCGGGGTGGGTTCTTTTATATCGGAGACCCAGTACTTC. It encodes CATRIEGGVGSFISETQYF.

The rearrangement joins TRBV5-4 to TRBJ2-3, with D possibly matching TRBD2 (6 bases). This CDR3 contains 14 residues. Looked up from germline, CDR1 is SGHNT and CDR2 is YYREEE (reference sequence). V dropped 4 bases and J dropped 3 bases, with 12 bases sitting between them. CDR3 protein: CASSNRRDTDTQYF. The CDR3, as DNA: TGTGCCAGCAGCAACCGGCGGGATACAGATACGCAGTATTTT.

The genes are TRBV10-2 and TRBJ1-5; 7 positions agree with TRBD1. Germline loops: CDR1 WSHSY, CDR2 SAAADI. With V trimmed by 6 bases and J by 3 bases, 2 bases remained unmatched. This CDR3 is built from 13 residues. The CDR3 reads CASRDRDNQPQHF. The CDR3 coding sequence is TGCGCCAGCAGAGACAGGGACAATCAGCCCCAGCATTTT.

This sequence joins TRBV5-1 and TRBJ1-1; 9 bases fit TRBD1. With 3 bases clipped from V and 0 bases from J, the junction kept 6 bases outside the gene matches. The germline CDR1 and CDR2 sequences are SGHRS and YFSETQ. This CDR3 is built from 16 residues. The CDR3 here is CASSSDRTGVNTEAFF. CDR3 nucleotide sequence: TGCGCCAGCAGCTCGGACAGGACAGGGGTGAACACTGAAGCTTTCTTT. Full variable domain (outside the CDR3, taken from reference TRBV5-1 and TRBJ1-1): KAGVTQTPRYLIKTRGQQVTLSCSPISGHRSVSWYQQTPGQGLQFLFEYFSETQRNKGNFPGRFSGRQFSNSRSEMNVSTLELGDSALYLCASSSDRTGVNTEAFFGQGTRLTVV.